The source of this T cell receptor (beta chain) is a study of identical twins. Germline V gene data show CDR1 as ENHRY and CDR2 as SYGVKD. The trim removed 6 bases at V and 7 bases at J, leaving 9 bases unmatched. The CDR3 length is 15 residues. TCRdb analysed the 5' RACE reads with MiXCR anew, one entry per CDR3 protein. This table holds some 900,000 distinct CDR3 sequences, roughly an eighth found once. The same sample was also studied in work on yellow fever vaccine responses in identical twins.

The sample consisted of PBMCs. This receptor was obtained from a woman aged 18-29 years in good health. The chain carries TRBV10-3 and TRBJ2-1; 10 positions agree with TRBD2. The CDR3 protein is CAIRSSGSSTNEQFF. In nucleotides, the CDR3 is TGTGCCATCAGGTCTAGCGGGAGTTCAACGAATGAGCAGTTCTTC.